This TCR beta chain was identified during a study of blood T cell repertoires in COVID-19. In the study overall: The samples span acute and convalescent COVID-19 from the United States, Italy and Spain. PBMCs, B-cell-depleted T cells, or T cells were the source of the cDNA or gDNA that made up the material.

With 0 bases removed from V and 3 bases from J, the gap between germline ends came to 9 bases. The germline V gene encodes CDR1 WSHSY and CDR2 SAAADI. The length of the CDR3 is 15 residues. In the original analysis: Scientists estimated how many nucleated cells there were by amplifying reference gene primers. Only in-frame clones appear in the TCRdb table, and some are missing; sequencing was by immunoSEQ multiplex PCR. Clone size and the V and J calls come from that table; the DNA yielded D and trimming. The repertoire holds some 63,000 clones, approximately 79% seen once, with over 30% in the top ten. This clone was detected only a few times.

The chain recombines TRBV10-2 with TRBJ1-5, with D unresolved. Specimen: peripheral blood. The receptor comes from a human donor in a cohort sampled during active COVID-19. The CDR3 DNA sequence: TGCGCCAGCAGTGAGTCTACAGTTAACAATCAGCCCCAGCATTTT. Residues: CASSESTVNNQPQHF.